This T cell receptor beta chain was obtained from a study of OX40 agonist ivuxolimab in advanced cancers. Across the study: Participants averaged about 60 years of age (range about 23 to 80) and were about 85% male.

The germline V gene has CDR1 KGHSH and CDR2 LQKENI. V gave up 5 bases and J gave up 5 bases, with 13 bases separating them. This CDR3 is built from 13 residues. Generated by immunoSEQ multiplex PCR, the TCRdb table keeps only in-frame clones and is missing some. The sample lists about 80,000 clones; around nine tenths were seen once. Prior autoimmune disease or systemic immunosuppression barred patients. This rearrangement joins TRBV18 to TRBJ2-7; D may match TRBD1 or TRBD2 (5 bases each). Sequenced material: CD4+ or CD8+ T cells sorted from blood, taken in a trial of the OX40 agonist ivuxolimab. The receptor's source is an adult with an advanced solid tumor such as melanoma, head and neck, liver or kidney cancer. In DNA, the CDR3 is TGTGCCAGCTCAGGAGAGGGGTTCGACGAGCAGTACTTC. Residues: CASSGEGFDEQYF.